Presented here are 8 T cell receptor beta chains from one specimen sequenced in a study of blood T cell repertoires in COVID-19. Profiled with immunoSEQ multiplex PCR; TCRdb holds only in-frame clones, not every one. Of 200,000 to 250,000 clones detected, about 85% appear once; the ten largest clones hold 5.5% to 8%. The sequenced material came from peripheral blood. These TCRs come from a woman aged 60 to 75 with active or convalescent COVID-19.

The rearrangement uses TRBV18 and TRBJ2-3; possibly TRBD2 for D (6 bases). Trimming left V 2 bases short and J 2 bases short, with 17 bases between. Per the germline V gene, CDR1 is KGHSH and CDR2 is LQKENI. The CDR3 has 17 amino acids. In nucleotides, the CDR3 is TGTGCCAGCTCACCAGGTACCGGGACTTTTATCACAGATACGCAGTATTTT. This sequence encodes CASSPGTGTFITDTQYF.

The chain links TRBV19 to TRBJ2-7, with 8 nucleotides matching TRBD1. This CDR3 comprises 14 residues. The V gene end was trimmed by 5 bases and the J gene end by 5 bases; junction bases not matched to a gene: 8. Germline V CDR1 and CDR2: LNHDA, SQIVND (reference sequence). The DNA of the CDR3 is TGTGCCAGTAGTCCCAGGGGGCACCCCAACGAGCAGTACTTC. Protein: CASSPRGHPNEQYF.

The chain combines TRBV28 with TRBJ2-7; 9 nucleotides agree with TRBD2. Germline lookup yields CDR1 MDHEN and CDR2 SYDVKM. This CDR3 spans 15 amino acids. V was clipped by 6 bases and J by 0 bases; unmatched bases: 6. The DNA for the CDR3 is TGTGCCAGCAGAGATATAGCGGGGGCCTCCTACGAGCAGTACGTC. Its protein product is CASRDIAGASYEQYV.

V and J are TRBV2 and TRBJ2-1, with 9 bases lining up with TRBD1. V gave up 6 bases and J gave up 0 bases; unmatched junction bases: 3. The CDR3 runs 15 residues. Germline V lookup: CDR1 SNHLY, CDR2 FYNNEI. CDR3 in amino acids: CASSTQGASYNEQFF. The CDR3 DNA reads TGTGCCAGCAGCACACAGGGGGCCTCCTACAATGAGCAGTTCTTC.

The J gene is TRBJ1-1, the V gene TRBV5-4; D may be TRBD1 (5 bases). The CDR3 contains 12 residues. Germline lookup yields CDR1 SGHNT and CDR2 YYREEE (reference sequence). V was clipped by 4 bases and J by 10 bases, with 14 bases between them. Here the CDR3 DNA reads TGTGCCAGCAGCGTCAAAGGAGGGGCAGCTTTCTTT. Protein product: CASSVKGGAAFF.

V is TRBV6-4 and J is TRBJ2-1; TRBD2 matches 12 bases. The germline gives CDR1 MRHNA, CDR2 SNTAGT. The CDR3 runs 15 residues. V was clipped by 2 bases and J by 6 bases; unmatched bases: 2. The CDR3 loop is CASSDTSGGPNEQFF. DNA for the CDR3: TGTGCCAGCAGTGACACTAGCGGGGGGCCCAATGAGCAGTTCTTC.

V gene TRBV5-1 combines with J gene TRBJ1-3; the D gene is possibly TRBD1 (5 bases). Germline V gene lookup returns CDR1 SGHRS and CDR2 YFSETQ. The CDR3 is 16 amino acids. V shed 4 bases and J shed 1 base, with 15 bases lying between them. The CDR3 bases are TGCGCCAGCAGCATTCGAACCGGGGGATCTGGAAACACCATATATTTT. Translating it yields CASSIRTGGSGNTIYF.

This chain uses TRBV25-1 with TRBJ2-5, with D perhaps matching TRBD2 (6 bases). The length of the CDR3 is 16 residues. The germline V gene has CDR1 MGHDK and CDR2 SYGVNS. Trimming shortened V by 3 bases and J by 2 bases, and 16 bases separated the two germline ends. CDR3 in amino acids: CASSEIYGGSQETQYF. The CDR3 bases are TGTGCCAGCAGTGAGATTTACGGGGGTTCTCAAGAGACCCAGTACTTC.